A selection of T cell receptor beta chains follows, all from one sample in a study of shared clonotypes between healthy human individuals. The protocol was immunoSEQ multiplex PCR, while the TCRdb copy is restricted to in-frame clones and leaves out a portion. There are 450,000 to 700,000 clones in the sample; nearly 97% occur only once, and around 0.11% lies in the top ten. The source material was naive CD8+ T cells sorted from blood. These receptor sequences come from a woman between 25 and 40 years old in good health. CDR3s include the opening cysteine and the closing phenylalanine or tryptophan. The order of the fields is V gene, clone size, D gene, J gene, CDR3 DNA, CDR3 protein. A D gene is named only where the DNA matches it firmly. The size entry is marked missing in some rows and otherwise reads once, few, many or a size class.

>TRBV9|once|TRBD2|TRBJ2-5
TGTGCCAGTTCGACGGGACTAAAACCCCAAGAGACCCAGTACTTC
CASSTGLKPQETQYF
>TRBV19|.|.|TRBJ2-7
TGTGCCAGTAGTAGGACGGTCATTTACGAGCAGTACTTC
CASSRTVIYEQYF
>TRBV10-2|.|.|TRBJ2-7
TGCGCCAGCAGTGAGTCTGATGACTACGAGCAGTACTTC
CASSESDDYEQYF
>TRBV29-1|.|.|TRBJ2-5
TGCAGCGTTTGGTCTGGAGAGACCCAGTACTTC
CSVWSGETQYF
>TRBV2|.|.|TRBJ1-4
TGTGCCAGCAGTGAGGGAAACAGGGCAGAAAAACTGTTTTTT
CASSEGNRAEKLFF
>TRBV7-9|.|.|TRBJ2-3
TGTGCCAGCAGGACCGGAGGGGTTTGGGATACGCAGTATTTT
CASRTGGVWDTQYF
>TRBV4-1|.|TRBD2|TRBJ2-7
TGCGCCAGCAGCCAAGATCCGCGCGGGAGCTACGAGCAGTACTTC
CASSQDPRGSYEQYF
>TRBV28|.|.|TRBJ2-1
TGTGCCAGCAGTTTAACGGCCGTGAGCTCCTACAATGAGCAGTTCTTC
CASSLTAVSSYNEQFF
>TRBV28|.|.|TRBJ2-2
TGTGCCAGTCGGGACATATCGAACACCGGGGAGCTGTTTTTT
CASRDISNTGELFF
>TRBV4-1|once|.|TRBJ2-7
TGCGCCAGCAGCCAAGACGGGGAGGCGGCCGAGCAGTACTTC
CASSQDGEAAEQYF
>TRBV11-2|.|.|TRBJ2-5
TGTGCCAGCAGCTTATATTTCGACGGCTACCAAGAGACCCAGTACTTC
CASSLYFDGYQETQYF
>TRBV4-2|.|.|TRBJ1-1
TGTGCCAGCAGCCAAAGAAAGGACGGTGAAGCTTTCTTT
CASSQRKDGEAFF
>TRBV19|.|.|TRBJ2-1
TGTGCCAGTAGTATAGACCCTGCCTCCTACAATGAGCAGTTCTTC
CASSIDPASYNEQFF
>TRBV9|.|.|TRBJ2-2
TGTGCCAGCAGTCCGGAGCTGTTTTTT
CASSPELFF
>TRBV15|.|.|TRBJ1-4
TGTGCCACCAGCAGAGATCTGGGGGTGTGGACTAATGAAAAACTGTTTTTT
CATSRDLGVWTNEKLFF
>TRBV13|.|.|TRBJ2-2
TGTGCCAGCAGCTTACTAGGATCGAACACCGGGGAGCTGTTTTTT
CASSLLGSNTGELFF
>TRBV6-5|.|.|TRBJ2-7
TGTGCCAGCAGCAGCCAGGGGCTGGACTACGAGCAGTACTTC
CASSSQGLDYEQYF
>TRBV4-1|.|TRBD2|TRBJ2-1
TGCGCCAGCAGCCAAGTAAGCGGGGAGTCCAGTGAGCAGTTCTTC
CASSQVSGESSEQFF
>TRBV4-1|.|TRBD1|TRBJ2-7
TGCGCCAGCAGCCAGCCCTCGGGACAGTATCCCTACGAGCAGTACTTC
CASSQPSGQYPYEQYF
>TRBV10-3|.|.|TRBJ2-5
TGTGCCATCAGTGAGTCGGGCAGGCGGATGCAAGAGACCCAGTACTTC
CAISESGRRMQETQYF
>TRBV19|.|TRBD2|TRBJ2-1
TGTGCCAGTCTCTCACTAGCGATCAATGAGCAGTTCTTC
CASLSLAINEQFF
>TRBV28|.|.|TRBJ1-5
TGTGCCAGCAGTTTAACGGTGACGGGTAATCAGCCCCAGCATTTT
CASSLTVTGNQPQHF